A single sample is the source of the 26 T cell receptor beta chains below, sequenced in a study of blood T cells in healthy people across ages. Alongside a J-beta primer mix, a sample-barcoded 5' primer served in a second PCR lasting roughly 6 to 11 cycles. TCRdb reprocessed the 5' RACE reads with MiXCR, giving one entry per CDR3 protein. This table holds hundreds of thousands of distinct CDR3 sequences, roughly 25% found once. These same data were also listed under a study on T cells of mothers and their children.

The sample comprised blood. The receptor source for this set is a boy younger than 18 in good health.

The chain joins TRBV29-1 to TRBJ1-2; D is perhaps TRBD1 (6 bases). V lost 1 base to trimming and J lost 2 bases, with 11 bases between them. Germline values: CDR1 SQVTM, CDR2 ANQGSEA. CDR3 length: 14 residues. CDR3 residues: CSVEGQEVNYGYTF. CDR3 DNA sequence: TGCAGCGTTGAAGGACAGGAGGTGAACTATGGCTACACCTTC.

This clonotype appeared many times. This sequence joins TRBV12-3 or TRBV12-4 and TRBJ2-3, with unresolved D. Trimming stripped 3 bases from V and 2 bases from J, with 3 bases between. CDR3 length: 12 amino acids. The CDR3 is CASSFITDTQYF. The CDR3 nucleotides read TGTGCCAGCAGTTTTATCACAGATACGCAGTATTTT.

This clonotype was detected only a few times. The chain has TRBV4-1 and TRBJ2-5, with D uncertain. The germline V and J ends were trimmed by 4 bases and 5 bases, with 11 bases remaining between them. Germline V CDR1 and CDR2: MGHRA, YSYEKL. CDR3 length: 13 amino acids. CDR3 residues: CASSPTITETQYF. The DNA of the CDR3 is TGCGCCAGCAGCCCGACGATCACGGAGACCCAGTACTTC.

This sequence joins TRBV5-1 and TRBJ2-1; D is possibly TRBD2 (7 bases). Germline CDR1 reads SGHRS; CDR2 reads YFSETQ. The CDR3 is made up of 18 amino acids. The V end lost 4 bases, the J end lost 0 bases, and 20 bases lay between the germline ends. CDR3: CASSLPGASGDSYNEQFF. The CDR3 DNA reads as TGCGCCAGCAGCCTCCCGGGGGCTAGCGGCGACTCCTACAATGAGCAGTTCTTC. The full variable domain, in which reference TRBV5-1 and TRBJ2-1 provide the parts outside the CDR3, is KAGVTQTPRYLIKTRGQQVTLSCSPISGHRSVSWYQQTPGQGLQFLFEYFSETQRNKGNFPGRFSGRQFSNSRSEMNVSTLELGDSALYLCASSLPGASGDSYNEQFFGPGTRLTVL.

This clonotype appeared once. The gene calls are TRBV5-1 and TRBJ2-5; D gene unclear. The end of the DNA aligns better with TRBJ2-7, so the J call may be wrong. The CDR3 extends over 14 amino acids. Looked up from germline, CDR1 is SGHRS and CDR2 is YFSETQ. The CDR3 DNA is TGCGCCAGCACCTCCGGGTCAGTGCCCATCGAGCAGTACTTC. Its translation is CASTSGSVPIEQYF.

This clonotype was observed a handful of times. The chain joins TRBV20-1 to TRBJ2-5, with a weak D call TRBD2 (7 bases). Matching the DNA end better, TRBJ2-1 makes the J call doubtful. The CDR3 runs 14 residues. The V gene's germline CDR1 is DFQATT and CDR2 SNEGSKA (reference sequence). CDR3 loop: CSARGRGPYNEQFF. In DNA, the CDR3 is TGCAGTGCTAGAGGGCGGGGGCCCTACAATGAGCAGTTCTTC.

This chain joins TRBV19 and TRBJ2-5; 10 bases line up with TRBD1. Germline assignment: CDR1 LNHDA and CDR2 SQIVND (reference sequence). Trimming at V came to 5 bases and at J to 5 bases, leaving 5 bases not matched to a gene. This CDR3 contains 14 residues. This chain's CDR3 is CASSRGQGVETQYF. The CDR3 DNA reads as TGTGCCAGTAGTCGAGGACAGGGGGTTGAGACCCAGTACTTC.

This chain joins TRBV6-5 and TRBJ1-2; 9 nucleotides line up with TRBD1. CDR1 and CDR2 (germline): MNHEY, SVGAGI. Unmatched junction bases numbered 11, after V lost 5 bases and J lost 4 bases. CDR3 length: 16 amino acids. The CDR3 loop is CASSHRDRAVGYGYTF. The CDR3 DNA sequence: TGTGCCAGCAGTCACCGGGACAGGGCTGTGGGCTATGGCTACACCTTC.

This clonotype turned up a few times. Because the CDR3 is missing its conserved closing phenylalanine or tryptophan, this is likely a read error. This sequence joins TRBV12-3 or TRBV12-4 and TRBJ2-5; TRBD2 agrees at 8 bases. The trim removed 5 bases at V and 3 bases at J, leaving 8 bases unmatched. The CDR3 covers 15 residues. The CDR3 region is CASSVWSGGKETQYS. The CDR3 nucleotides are TGTGCCAGCAGTGTCTGGAGCGGGGGTAAAGAGACCCAGTACTCC.

The CDR3 DNA reads TGTGCCAGCAGCTTAGCCCTTCGGGCCTCTTGGACCGGGGAGCTGTTTTTT. Translated, it gives CASSLALRASWTGELFF. The chain carries TRBV11-1 and TRBJ2-2; D unclear. V was trimmed by 0 bases and J by 5 bases, leaving 16 bases between them. CDR1 and CDR2 from the germline V gene are SGHAT and FQDESV (reference sequence). This CDR3 region has 17 residues.

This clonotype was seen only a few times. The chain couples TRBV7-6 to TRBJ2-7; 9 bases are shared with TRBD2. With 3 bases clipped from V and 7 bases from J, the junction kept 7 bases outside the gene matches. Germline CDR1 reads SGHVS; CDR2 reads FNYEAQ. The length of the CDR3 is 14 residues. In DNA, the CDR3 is TGTGCCAGCAGCTTGACTAGCGGATCCGGGGAGCAGTACTTC. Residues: CASSLTSGSGEQYF. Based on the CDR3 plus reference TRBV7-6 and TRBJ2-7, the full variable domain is GAGVSQSPRYKVTKRGQDVALRCDPISGHVSLYWYRQALGQGPEFLTYFNYEAQQDKSGLPNDRFSAERPEGSISTLTIQRTEQRDSAMYRCASSLTSGSGEQYFGPGTRLTVT.

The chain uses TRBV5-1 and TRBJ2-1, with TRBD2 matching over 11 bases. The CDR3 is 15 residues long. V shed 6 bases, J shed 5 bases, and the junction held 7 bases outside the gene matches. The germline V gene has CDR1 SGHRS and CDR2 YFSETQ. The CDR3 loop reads CASKTLAGGDNEQFF. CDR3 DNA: TGCGCCAGCAAGACCCTAGCGGGGGGAGACAATGAGCAGTTCTTC. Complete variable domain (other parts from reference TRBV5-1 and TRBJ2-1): KAGVTQTPRYLIKTRGQQVTLSCSPISGHRSVSWYQQTPGQGLQFLFEYFSETQRNKGNFPGRFSGRQFSNSRSEMNVSTLELGDSALYLCASKTLAGGDNEQFFGPGTRLTVL.

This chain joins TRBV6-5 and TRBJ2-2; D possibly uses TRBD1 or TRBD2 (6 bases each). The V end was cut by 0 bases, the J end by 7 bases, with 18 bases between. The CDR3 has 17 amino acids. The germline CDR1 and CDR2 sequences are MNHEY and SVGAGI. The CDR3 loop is CASSYSPVARGVGELFF. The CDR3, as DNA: TGTGCCAGCAGTTACTCGCCGGTCGCTAGGGGGGTCGGGGAGCTGTTTTTT.

The CDR3 protein is CASGGHSYEQYF. CDR3 nucleotide sequence: TGTGCCAGCGGGGGGCACTCCTACGAGCAGTACTTC. The V call is TRBV2, the J call TRBJ2-7, with D perhaps given as TRBD1 or TRBD2 (6 bases each). V was shortened by 8 bases and J by 0 bases, with 8 bases between the two germline ends. Germline CDR1 is SNHLY and CDR2 is FYNNEI. CDR3 length: 12 residues. Supplemented by reference TRBV2 and TRBJ2-7, the full variable domain reads EPEVTQTPSHQVTQMGQEVILRCVPISNHLYFYWYRQILGQKVEFLVSFYNNEISEKSEIFDDQFSVERPDGSNFTLKIRSTKLEDSAMYFCASGGHSYEQYFGPGTRLTVT.

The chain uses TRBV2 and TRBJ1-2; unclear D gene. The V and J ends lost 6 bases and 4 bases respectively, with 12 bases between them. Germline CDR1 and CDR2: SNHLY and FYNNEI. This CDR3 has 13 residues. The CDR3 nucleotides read TGTGCCAGCAGGGCGGACGGGATCTATGGCTACACCTTC. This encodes CASRADGIYGYTF.

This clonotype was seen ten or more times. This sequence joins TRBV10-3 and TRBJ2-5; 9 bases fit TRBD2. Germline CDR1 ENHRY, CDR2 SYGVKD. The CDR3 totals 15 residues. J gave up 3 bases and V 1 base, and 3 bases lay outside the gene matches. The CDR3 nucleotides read TGTGCCATCAGTGAGTGGACTAGCGACGAAGAGACCCAGTACTTC. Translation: CAISEWTSDEETQYF.

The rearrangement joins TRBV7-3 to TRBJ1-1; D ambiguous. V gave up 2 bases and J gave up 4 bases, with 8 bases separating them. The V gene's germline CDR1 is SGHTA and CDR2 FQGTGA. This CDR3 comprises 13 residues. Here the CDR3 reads CASSLDAGTEAFF. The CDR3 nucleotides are TGTGCCAGCAGCTTAGATGCGGGCACTGAAGCTTTCTTT. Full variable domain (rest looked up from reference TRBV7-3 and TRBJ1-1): GAGVSQTPSNKVTEKGKYVELRCDPISGHTALYWYRQSLGQGPEFLIYFQGTGAADDSGLPNDRFFAVRPEGSVSTLKIQRTERGDSAVYLCASSLDAGTEAFFGQGTRLTVV.

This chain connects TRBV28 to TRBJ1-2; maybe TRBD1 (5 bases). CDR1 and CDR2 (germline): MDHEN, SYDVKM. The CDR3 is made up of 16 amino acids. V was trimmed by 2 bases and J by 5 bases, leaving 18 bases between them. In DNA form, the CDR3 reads TGTGCCAGCAGTTTACCCCTGAGCGGGGGTTTGTATGGCTACACCTTC. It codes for CASSLPLSGGLYGYTF.

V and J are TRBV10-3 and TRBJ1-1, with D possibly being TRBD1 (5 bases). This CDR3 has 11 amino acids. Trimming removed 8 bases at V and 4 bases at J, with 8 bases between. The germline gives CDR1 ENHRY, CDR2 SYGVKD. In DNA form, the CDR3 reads TGTGCCATCTCTGGGGGCACTGAAGCTTTCTTT. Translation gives CAISGGTEAFF.

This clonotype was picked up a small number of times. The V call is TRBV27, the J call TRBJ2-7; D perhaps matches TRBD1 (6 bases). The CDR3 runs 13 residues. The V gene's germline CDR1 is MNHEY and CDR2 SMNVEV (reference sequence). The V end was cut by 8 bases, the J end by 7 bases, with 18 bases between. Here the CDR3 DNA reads TGTGCCAGCGCTCAGGGGTCCCTGAGGGAGCAGTACTTC. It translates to CASAQGSLREQYF.

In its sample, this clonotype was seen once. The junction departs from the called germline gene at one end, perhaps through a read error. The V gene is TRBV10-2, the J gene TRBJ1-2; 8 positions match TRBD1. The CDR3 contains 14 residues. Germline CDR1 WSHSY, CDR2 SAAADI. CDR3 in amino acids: CASSESRTGNRPSF. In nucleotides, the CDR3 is TGCGCCAGCAGTGAGTCCCGGACAGGGAACCGACCCAGTTTC.

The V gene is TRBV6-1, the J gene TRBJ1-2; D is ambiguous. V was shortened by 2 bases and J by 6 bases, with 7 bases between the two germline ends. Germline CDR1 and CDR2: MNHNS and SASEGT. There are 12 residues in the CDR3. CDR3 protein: CASSEPPDGYTF. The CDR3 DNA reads TGTGCCAGCAGTGAACCCCCGGATGGCTACACCTTC.

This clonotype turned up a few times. This CDR3 reads CASSSWTGAISYEQYF. The CDR3 DNA sequence: TGTGCCAGCAGCTCATGGACAGGGGCGATCTCCTACGAGCAGTACTTC. The genes are TRBV5-6 and TRBJ2-7; 9 nucleotides line up with TRBD1. This CDR3 has 16 residues. Looked up from germline, CDR1 is SGHDT and CDR2 is YYEEEE. J gave up 0 bases and V 3 bases, and 7 bases lay outside the gene matches.

CDR3 nucleotide sequence: TGTGCCAGCAGTCCTCCCGGACTAGCGGGGGACACCGGGGAGCTGTTTTTT. Translating gives CASSPPGLAGDTGELFF. V usage is TRBV12-3 or TRBV12-4 and J usage is TRBJ2-2; 13 bases match TRBD2. The CDR3 sequence is 17 residues long. Losses at the gene ends were 5 bases for V and 3 bases for J; bases not matched to a gene: 6.

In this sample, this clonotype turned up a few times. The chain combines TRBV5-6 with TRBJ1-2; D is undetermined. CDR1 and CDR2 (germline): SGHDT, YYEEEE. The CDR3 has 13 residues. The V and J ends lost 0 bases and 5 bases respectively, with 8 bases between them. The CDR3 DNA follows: TGTGCCAGCAGCTTGGCAACCGGGTATGGCTACACCTTC. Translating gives CASSLATGYGYTF. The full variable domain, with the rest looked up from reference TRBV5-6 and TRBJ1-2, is DAGVTQSPTHLIKTRGQQVTLRCSPKSGHDTVSWYQQALGQGPQFIFQYYEEEERQRGNFPDRFSGHQFPNYSSELNVNALLLGDSALYLCASSLATGYGYTFGSGTRLTVV.

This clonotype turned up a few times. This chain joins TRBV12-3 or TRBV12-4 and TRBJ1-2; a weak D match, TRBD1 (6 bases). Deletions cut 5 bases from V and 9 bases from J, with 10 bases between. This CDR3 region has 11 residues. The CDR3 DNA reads TGTGCCAGCAGTCTCGACAGGCGCTACACCTTC. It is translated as CASSLDRRYTF.